These 17 T cell receptor beta chains came from one sample sequenced in a study of molecular identifiers for immune sequencing clone quantification. TCRdb re-called the PCR reads through MiXCR, storing one row per CDR3 protein. The sample records approximately 590,000 distinct CDR3 sequences, roughly 25% being singletons. Sequenced sample: naive CD8+ T cells from blood, with Jurkat cell RNA spiked in. Sample subset: FACS-sorted CD8+CD4-CCR7+CD45RA+ naive T cells. The receptors here all came from a human donor in good health. Some libraries in this study had Jurkat cell RNA spiked in.

In this sample, this clonotype turned up a few times. This rearrangement joins TRBV20-1 to TRBJ2-1; 8 bases are a match to TRBD2. CDR3 length: 14 amino acids. Germline V lookup: CDR1 DFQATT, CDR2 SNEGSKA (reference sequence). The V gene end was trimmed by 1 base and the J gene end by 7 bases; junction bases not matched to a gene: 6. The CDR3: CSARGLAGENEQFF. The CDR3 DNA sequence: TGCAGTGCTAGAGGCCTAGCGGGTGAGAATGAGCAGTTCTTC.

The chain couples TRBV3-1 to TRBJ2-1, with D tentatively TRBD2 (7 bases). The V end was cut by 0 bases, the J end by 8 bases, with 17 bases between. The CDR3 is 16 amino acids. The V gene's germline CDR1 is LGHDT and CDR2 YNNKEL (reference sequence). CDR3 amino acids: CASSQDRGERGDEQFF. The DNA of the CDR3 is TGTGCCAGCAGCCAAGATCGGGGGGAGAGGGGGGATGAGCAGTTCTTC.

A note on this clonotype: A much more abundant neighbour one base away suggests this may be a read error. V and J are TRBV29-1 and TRBJ2-5; D unresolved. The ends were cut back, 1 base at V and 1 base at J, with 19 bases in the middle. Germline V gene data show CDR1 as SQVTM and CDR2 as ANQGSEA. The length of the CDR3 is 17 residues. CDR3 bases: TGCAGCGTTGAAGTTAGTGCGAACTCCGGACCCCAAGAGACCCAGTACTTC. Its translation: CSVEVSANSGPQETQYF.

Only a few counts were recorded for this clonotype. V and J are TRBV6-5 and TRBJ2-7; TRBD1 matches 10 bases. Germline trimming cut 5 bases from V and 2 bases from J; bases unmatched to any gene: 12. The CDR3 totals 17 residues. CDR1 and CDR2 (germline): MNHEY, SVGAGI. This CDR3 is CASSINNPGTGAYEQYF. In DNA, the CDR3 is TGTGCCAGCAGTATAAACAATCCCGGGACAGGGGCCTACGAGCAGTACTTC.

A word on this clonotype: A much larger clone differs by one base, so this may be a read error. This rearrangement joins TRBV20-1 to TRBJ1-2; the D is unclear. This CDR3 is built from 11 residues. CDR1 and CDR2 (germline): DFQATT, SNEGSKA (reference sequence). The CDR3 coding sequence is TGCGGTGCGAGGGCCAACTATGGCTACACCTTC. Translation: CGARANYGYTF.

This chain uses TRBV18 with TRBJ1-6; TRBD1 is a possible D gene (5 bases). This CDR3 contains 16 residues. V was shortened by 5 bases and J by 6 bases, with 17 bases between the two germline ends. CDR1 KGHSH and CDR2 LQKENI come from the germline V gene. The CDR3 sequence: CASSFPGAGSNSPLHF. The CDR3 bases are TGTGCCAGCTCATTCCCTGGCGCAGGGTCTAATTCACCCCTCCACTTT.

Only a few counts were recorded for this clonotype. V usage is TRBV15 and J usage is TRBJ2-5; 10 bases map to TRBD2. The CDR3 has 17 amino acids. The germline V gene has CDR1 LNHNV and CDR2 YYDKDF (reference sequence). V dropped 1 base and J dropped 5; count of bases not matched to a gene: 10. The CDR3 sequence: CATSRAASGSPGETQYF. DNA of the CDR3: TGTGCCACCAGCAGAGCGGCTAGCGGGAGCCCGGGCGAGACCCAGTACTTC. The whole variable domain, remainder taken from reference TRBV15 and TRBJ2-5, is DAMVIQNPRYQVTQFGKPVTLSCSQTLNHNVMYWYQQKSSQAPKLLFHYYDKDFNNEADTPDNFQSRRPNTSFCFLDIRSPGLGDTAMYLCATSRAASGSPGETQYFGPGTRLLVL.

There are a few counts of this clonotype. The gene calls are TRBV19 and TRBJ2-7; D perhaps matches TRBD2 (5 bases). Trimming pared 3 bases from V and 3 bases from J, leaving 15 bases between. This CDR3 region has 15 residues. The germline CDR1 and CDR2 sequences are LNHDA and SQIVND (reference sequence). DNA of the CDR3: TGTGCCAGTAGTATGGGTCGGGAATTAATCTACGAGCAGTACTTC. As protein: CASSMGRELIYEQYF.

This clonotype was detected ten times or more. The rearrangement uses TRBV28 and TRBJ2-7; TRBD2 aligns across 8 bases. CDR3 size: 15 residues. V was pared by 2 bases and J by 3 bases, with 6 bases of the junction left unmatched. The germline V gene encodes CDR1 MDHEN and CDR2 SYDVKM. CDR3 protein: CASSLLTSGSYEQYF. The CDR3 DNA follows: TGTGCCAGCAGTTTACTTACTAGCGGAAGCTACGAGCAGTACTTC.

This clonotype was counted between two and nine times. The chain is built from TRBV11-3 and TRBJ2-1; no reliable D call. From germline, CDR1 is SGHNT and CDR2 YENEEA. The CDR3 has 14 residues. Trimming took off 1 base at V and 5 bases at J, with 9 bases between the two ends. CDR3 region: CASSLAAGDNEQFF. In nucleotides, the CDR3 is TGTGCCAGCAGCTTAGCGGCTGGGGACAATGAGCAGTTCTTC.

The CDR3, as DNA: TGTGCCAGCAGTTTAATCGGGCGGTCGAGGGGGGTGCCCGGGGAGCTGTTTTTT. As protein: CASSLIGRSRGVPGELFF. The genes are TRBV27 and TRBJ2-2; D is possibly TRBD1 or TRBD2 (6 bases each). The CDR3 sequence is 18 residues long. V lost 2 bases to trimming and J lost 6 bases, with 22 bases between them. CDR1 MNHEY and CDR2 SMNVEV come from the germline V gene (reference sequence).

This clonotype was seen at least ten times. The chain joins TRBV20-1 to TRBJ1-5, with D uncertain. This CDR3 contains 14 residues. V lost 0 bases and J 5 bases, leaving 11 bases between the germline ends. The germline V gene has CDR1 DFQATT and CDR2 SNEGSKA (reference sequence). The CDR3 region is CSARDPGPDQPQHF. CDR3 DNA sequence: TGCAGTGCTAGAGATCCCGGGCCGGATCAGCCCCAGCATTTT.

A word on this clonotype: A clone one base away is much larger, so this may be a read error. The chain recombines TRBV20-1 with TRBJ2-7, with D possibly matching TRBD1 (6 bases). Germline CDR1 reads DFQATT; CDR2 reads SNEGSKA (reference sequence). The V and J ends lost 1 base and 2 bases respectively, with 12 bases between them. The CDR3 is 14 residues long. CDR3 residues: CSARGQEGAYEQYF. As DNA, the CDR3 is TGCAGTGCTAGAGGTCAAGAGGGGGCCTACGAGCAGTACTTC.

Ten or more counts support this clonotype. The V and J genes are TRBV7-9 and TRBJ2-3; 9 bases are shared with TRBD1. This CDR3 has 15 amino acids. Germline assignment: CDR1 SEHNR and CDR2 FQNEAQ (reference sequence). V lost 3 bases to trimming and J lost 2 bases; unmatched junction nucleotides: 3. Written as DNA, the CDR3 is TGTGCCAGCAGCTTCGGGACAGGGCACACAGATACGCAGTATTTT. This encodes CASSFGTGHTDTQYF.

Of note for this clonotype: This could be a read error, since a much larger clone is one nucleotide away. The DNA of the CDR3 is TGTGCCGGCAGTGAAGCCCTAACAGGGGGCGATACGCAGTATTTT. Encoded protein: CAGSEALTGGDTQYF. The chain is built from TRBV2 and TRBJ2-3, with TRBD1 matching 9 bases. Germline assignment: CDR1 SNHLY and CDR2 FYNNEI. The CDR3 is 15 amino acids.

A word on this clonotype: Since a much larger clone is just one base distant, this may be a read error. The chain uses TRBV7-6 and TRBJ2-7, with 10 bases that match TRBD1. Germline V CDR1 and CDR2: SGHVS, FNYEAQ. The CDR3 has 15 residues. As DNA, the CDR3 is TGTGCCCGCAGCCCCGGGACAGGGGCTCTCTACGAGCAGTACTTC. Its translation: CARSPGTGALYEQYF.

The chain uses TRBV20-1 and TRBJ2-3; 7 positions agree with TRBD2. Unmatched junction bases numbered 11, after V lost 3 bases and J lost 8 bases. CDR1 and CDR2 (germline): DFQATT, SNEGSKA (reference sequence). The CDR3 sequence is 14 residues long. The CDR3 protein is CSARSLGEGGTQYF. DNA for the CDR3: TGCAGTGCTAGGTCTCTTGGGGAGGGAGGTACGCAGTATTTT.